The clone carrying this T cell receptor (beta chain) was observed once. The sample originates from a study of cytomegalovirus exposure and HLA in healthy donors. Data came from immunoSEQ multiplex PCR; TCRdb stores just in-frame clones and leaves some out. The table has approximately 210,000 clones, roughly 83% seen once. V was pared by 5 bases and J by 6 bases, with 10 bases of the junction left unmatched. CDR1 is LNHDA and CDR2 is SQIVND in the germline V gene (reference sequence). The CDR3 runs to 18 residues. The TCR was taken from a woman between 18 and 29 years old in good health and CMV-seronegative. The sample taken for sequencing was PBMCs. The rearrangement joins TRBV19 to TRBJ2-2, with 15 bases lining up with TRBD2. CDR3 DNA: TGTGCCAGTAGTCCCCGGACTAGCGGGGGGGCTTTCTCCGGGGAGCTGTTTTTT. Residues: CASSPRTSGGAFSGELFF.